These 20 T cell receptor beta chains were sequenced from one sample in a study of CD8+ T cells in alopecia areata. RNA extraction and reverse transcription yielded cDNA as sequencing template. Sequencing was performed with immunoSEQ multiplex PCR; in TCRdb, only in-frame clones are kept and a portion is missing. The data show roughly 110,000 clones, none appearing only once, with around a fifth held by the ten largest. The sample comprised lesional skin. The receptors derive from a C3H/HeJ mouse with alopecia areata. Mouse strain MHC haplotype: H2-k.

In the case of this clone: Germline and genes: mouse. This CDR3 is CASSLEGQAETLYF. The part of the CDR3 DNA that was read is TGTGCCAGCAGTCTAGAGGGACAGGCAGAA. The V call is TRBV13-3, the J call TRBJ2-3; 7 positions match TRBD1. The DNA ends 4 residues before the CDR3 does, and the rest of the CDR3 is filled in from the germline J gene. V was pared by 4 bases and J by 3 bases, with 5 bases of the junction left unmatched. CDR3 size: 14 residues. The V gene's germline CDR1 is NNHDY and CDR2 SYVADS.

To note about this clone: Germline and genes: mouse. The CDR3 is cut off 4 residues early in the read; its end comes from the germline J gene. This chain connects TRBV13-3 to TRBJ2-2; D possibly corresponds to TRBD1 (6 bases). V dropped 5 bases and J dropped 2 bases, with 13 bases sitting between them. This CDR3 is built from 15 residues. In germline, CDR1 is NNHDY, CDR2 SYVADS. The sequenced part of the CDR3 DNA is TGTGCCAGCAGCGGAGGGGGAGGGAACACCGGG. Amino acids: CASSGGGGNTG. In full, the CDR3 reads CASSGGGGNTGQLYF. Drawing the rest from reference TRBV13-3 and TRBJ2-2, the complete variable domain is EAAVTQSPRSKVAVTGGKVTLSCHQTNNHDYMYWYRQDTGHGLRLIHYSYVADSTEKGDIPDGYKASRPSQENFSLILELASLSQTAVYFCASSGGGGNTGQLYFGEGSKLTVL.

Note on this clone: Gene names denote mouse genes. The read terminates 4 residues before the CDR3 end, so the remaining end is supplied by the germline J gene. The chain combines TRBV13-1 with TRBJ1-4; 7 positions agree with TRBD1. The CDR3 covers 15 residues. Germline assignment: CDR1 NSHNY and CDR2 SYGAGN. V shed 3 bases, J shed 6 bases, and the junction held 8 bases outside the gene matches. CDR3 residues: CASSGGDSLDERLFF. The part of the CDR3 DNA that was read is TGTGCCAGCAGTGGGGGGGACAGTCTCGACGAA. The whole variable domain, remainder taken from reference TRBV13-1 and TRBJ1-4, is EAAVTQSPRNKVTVTGGNVTLSCRQTNSHNYMYWYRQDTGHGLRLIHYSYGAGNLRIGDVPDGYKATRTTQEDFFLLLELASPSQTSLYFCASSGGDSLDERLFFGHGTKLSVL.

With regard to this clone: Each gene name is a mouse one. Read sequence stops 4 residues before the CDR3 end, and the germline J gene provides the missing end. This rearrangement joins TRBV14 to TRBJ2-7; D is perhaps TRBD2 (6 bases). Germline V gene lookup returns CDR1 SGHDT and CDR2 FRDEAV. This CDR3 spans 12 amino acids. The sequenced CDR3 bases are TGTGCCAGCAGTTCTTGGGGGTAT. This gives the protein CASSSWGY. The complete CDR3 sequence is CASSSWGYEQYF.

This clone was recorded many times. Mouse names are used for the genes. The read stops 4 residues short of the end of the CDR3; the missing end is completed from the germline J gene. The chain is built from TRBV13-3 and TRBJ2-1; maybe TRBD1 (6 bases). V dropped 1 base and J dropped 1 base, with 9 bases sitting between them. This CDR3 contains 15 residues. The germline V gene encodes CDR1 NNHDY and CDR2 SYVADS. The CDR3 is CASSDYQGNYAEQFF. The CDR3 bases that were read are TGTGCCAGCAGTGATTACCAGGGGAACTATGCT.

Of note for this clone: The gene names here belong to mouse. The read ends 4 residues before the CDR3 terminus; that terminus is restored from the germline J gene. The rearrangement uses TRBV21 and TRBJ2-7; D gene uncertain. TRBV21 is an open reading frame, and its role is uncertain. This CDR3 comprises 14 residues. V lost 4 bases and J lost 3, with 13 bases in between. The DNA read from the CDR3 is TGTGCTAGCAGTCCCCGAGCAGGCTTCTAT. Protein product: CASSPRAGFY. The complete CDR3 protein is CASSPRAGFYEQYF.

Only a few counts were recorded for this clone. Mouse gene names and germline throughout. Read sequence stops 4 residues before the CDR3 end, and the germline J gene provides the missing end. The chain links TRBV1 to TRBJ2-7, with D maybe TRBD1 (6 bases). Germline V gives CDR1 NSQYPW, CDR2 LRSPGD (reference sequence). This CDR3 region has 13 residues. The CDR3 DNA, read in part, is TGCACCTGCAGTGCCCGCCAGGGGAAT. Its translation is CTCSARQGN. The full CDR3 sequence reads CTCSARQGNEQYF. The variable domain in full, with the rest retrieved from reference TRBV1 and TRBJ2-7, is VTLLEQNPRWRLVPRGQAVNLRCILKNSQYPWMSWYQQDLQKQLQWLFTLRSPGDKEVKSLPGADYLATRVTDTELRLQVANMSQGRTLYCTCSARQGNEQYFGPGTRLTVL.

This clone was counted between two and nine times. All gene names here are mouse names. CDR3 DNA, as far as it was read: TGTGCCAGCAGTTTCTCCCCGGGACAGAACCAAGAC. Its protein product is CASSFSPGQNQD. The entire CDR3 reads CASSFSPGQNQDTQYF. The chain carries TRBV14 and TRBJ2-5, with TRBD1 matching over 7 bases. Read coverage stops 4 residues before the CDR3 terminus; the germline J gene supplies the remainder. Trimming took 0 bases from V and 0 from J; bases not matched to a gene: 4. The CDR3 loop spans 16 amino acids. Germline V lookup: CDR1 SGHDT, CDR2 FRDEAV.

Points on this clone: Mouse germline and gene names are used. The CDR3 goes on 4 residues after the read ends, and that part is filled in from the germline J gene. V is TRBV1 and J is TRBJ2-5, with D tentatively TRBD1 (7 bases). Trimming took off 5 bases at V and 2 bases at J, with 8 bases between the two ends. Per the germline V gene, CDR1 is NSQYPW and CDR2 is LRSPGD (reference sequence). This CDR3 comprises 13 residues. This chain's CDR3 is CTCSRGRQDTQYF. Incomplete CDR3 DNA: TGCACCTGCAGTAGGGGGCGCCAAGAC. Using reference TRBV1 and TRBJ2-5 for the parts outside the CDR3, the full variable domain is VTLLEQNPRWRLVPRGQAVNLRCILKNSQYPWMSWYQQDLQKQLQWLFTLRSPGDKEVKSLPGADYLATRVTDTELRLQVANMSQGRTLYCTCSRGRQDTQYFGPGTRLLVL.

This clone was detected a few times. Mouse gene names and germline throughout. The CDR3 spells CASSARWRSAEQFF. The sequenced CDR3 bases are TGTGCCAGCAGTGCGCGCTGGAGAAGTGCT. The genes are TRBV13-3 and TRBJ2-1, with D unclear. The CDR3 end lies 4 residues beyond the end of the read and is filled in from the germline J gene. CDR1 is NNHDY, CDR2 SYVADS, per germline. With 3 bases removed from V and 6 bases from J, the gap between germline ends came to 13 bases. The length of the CDR3 is 14 residues.

To note about this clone: There is a difference at residue 12 between the TCRdb protein and the DNA translation, so the protein given here was translated from the DNA. Gene and germline names: mouse. With the read ending 3 residues before the CDR3 end, the germline J gene is used to fill in that end. The chain employs TRBV1 and TRBJ1-3; D gene unclear. The CDR3 runs to 15 residues. CDR1 and CDR2 (germline): NSQYPW, LRSPGD (reference sequence). Trimming pared 4 bases from V and 0 bases from J, leaving 10 bases between. CDR3 DNA (partial): TGCACCTGCAGTGGAACAGCAAATTCTGGAAATACG. Translating gives CTCSGTANSGNT. The full CDR3 protein reads CTCSGTANSGNTLYF.

Notes on this clone: These gene names are mouse names. The read ends 4 residues early relative to the CDR3; the germline J gene fills the gap. This chain connects TRBV31 to TRBJ2-4, with D possibly TRBD1 on 5 matching bases. Looked up from germline, CDR1 is GKSSPN and CDR2 is SITVG. The CDR3 has 13 residues. V was shortened by 5 bases and J by 0 bases, with 9 bases between the two germline ends. CDR3 DNA (partial): TGTGCCTGGGGCCAGGGAAGTCAAAAC. Encoded protein: CAWGQGSQN. The CDR3 in its entirety is CAWGQGSQNTLYF. Full variable domain (outside the CDR3, taken from reference TRBV31 and TRBJ2-4): AQTIHQWPVAEIKAVGSPLSLGCTIKGKSSPNLYWYWQATGGTLQQLFYSITVGQVESVVQLNLSASRPKDDQFILSTEKLLLSHSGFYLCAWGQGSQNTLYFGAGTRLSVL.

This clone was found a few times. Gene names and germline match the mouse. The read ends 4 residues before the CDR3 terminus; that terminus is restored from the germline J gene. The V and J genes are TRBV13-3 and TRBJ2-1, with 7 bases matching TRBD2. CDR1 and CDR2 from the germline V gene are NNHDY and SYVADS. V gave up 0 bases and J gave up 4 bases; unmatched junction bases: 4. The CDR3 covers 15 residues. The DNA read from the CDR3 is TGTGCCAGCAGTGATGCTGGGGGAGGGTATGCT. Amino acid sequence: CASSDAGGGYA. The full CDR3 sequence reads CASSDAGGGYAEQFF.

The table lists this clone with a few counts. Any gene name here is a mouse gene name. The CDR3 is cut off 4 residues early in the read; its end comes from the germline J gene. The chain couples TRBV12-1 to TRBJ2-5; D may be TRBD1 (6 bases). The length of the CDR3 is 14 residues. Germline V lookup: CDR1 SGHSN, CDR2 HYEKVE. The sequenced CDR3 bases are TGTGCCAGCTCTCTGGGACAAGGGGAAGAC. Translation: CASSLGQGED. The whole CDR3 sequence is CASSLGQGEDTQYF.

As concerns this clone: Genes and germline are mouse. Coverage ceases 4 residues before the CDR3 finishes, and the germline J gene fills in the end. The chain links TRBV13-1 to TRBJ2-1, with a weak D call TRBD1 (6 bases). This CDR3 has 13 residues. Between the trimmed V and J ends, which lost 6 bases and 5 bases, there was a span of 12 bases. Germline CDR1 NSHNY, CDR2 SYGAGN. The CDR3 DNA, read in part, is TGTGCCAGCATACAGGGTAGTGATGCT. Its translation is CASIQGSDA. The complete CDR3 sequence is CASIQGSDAEQFF.

This clone was found many times. The DNA translation disagrees with the TCRdb protein at residue 12, so the protein in this description comes from the DNA. All gene names here are mouse names. The CDR3 end is not reached by the read, which stops 3 residues before it; the germline J gene fills it in. This chain connects TRBV1 to TRBJ1-3, with TRBD1 as a possible D gene (6 bases). The CDR3 extends over 15 amino acids. Germline loops: CDR1 NSQYPW, CDR2 LRSPGD (reference sequence). Trimming shortened V by 4 bases and J by 0 bases, and 10 bases separated the two germline ends. This chain's CDR3 is CTCSGGQNSGNTLYF. The part of the CDR3 DNA that was read is TGCACCTGCAGTGGGGGACAAAATTCTGGAAATACG.

About this clone: The gene names here belong to mouse. Read sequence stops 4 residues before the CDR3 end, and the germline J gene provides the missing end. This chain links TRBV19 with TRBJ2-5; 9 nucleotides align to TRBD2. CDR1 FNHDT and CDR2 SITEND come from the germline V gene (reference sequence). The CDR3 is 14 residues long. The covered CDR3 bases are TGTGCCAGCAGTATGAGGGACTGGGCAGAC. Amino acid sequence: CASSMRDWAD. The full CDR3 protein is CASSMRDWADTQYF.

To note about this clone: Gene and germline names: mouse. The observed sequence ends 4 residues before the CDR3 terminus, with the missing tail filled in from the germline J gene. The rearrangement joins TRBV16 to TRBJ2-1, with 12 bases that match TRBD2. The CDR3 covers 16 residues. The V and J ends lost 4 bases and 6 bases, in that order; junction bases with no gene match: 7. The V gene's germline CDR1 is SGHSA and CDR2 FRNQAP. CDR3 DNA (partial): TGTGCAAGCAGCTCGGGGACTGGGGGGTGGGGTGCT. Translating gives CASSSGTGGWGA. The CDR3, in full, reads CASSSGTGGWGAEQFF.

As for this clone: Gene and germline names: mouse. The missing CDR3 end, 4 residues past where the read stops, is filled in from the germline J gene. The V call is TRBV19, the J call TRBJ2-2; weak D call: TRBD1 (6 bases). There are 15 residues in the CDR3. Germline CDR1 is FNHDT and CDR2 is SITEND (reference sequence). The germline V and J ends were trimmed by 2 bases and 0 bases, with 8 bases remaining between them. CDR3 bases read: TGTGCCAGCAGTATGGACAGAGCAAACACCGGG. Residues: CASSMDRANTG. The entire CDR3 protein is CASSMDRANTGQLYF.

Regarding this clone: Gene labels here are mouse ones. Coverage ceases 4 residues before the CDR3 finishes, and the germline J gene fills in the end. This chain connects TRBV13-3 to TRBJ1-2; 10 nucleotides match TRBD1. This CDR3 spans 16 amino acids. The trim removed 2 bases at V and 0 bases at J, leaving 4 bases unmatched. Germline V gene lookup returns CDR1 NNHDY and CDR2 SYVADS. The CDR3 bases that were read are TGTGCCAGCAGTGACGACAGGGGGCCTGCAAACTCC. Protein sequence: CASSDDRGPANS. The full CDR3 protein reads CASSDDRGPANSDYTF.